Presented here are 13 T cell receptor beta chains from one specimen sequenced in a study of chemoradiotherapy in HPV16-positive cancers (dated by TCRdb to 2021 to 2024). The method behind the library was the immunoSEQ multiplex PCR assay. Entries here come from immuneACCESS through TCRdb and include only in-frame sequences with V and J called. Some clones fail to appear in such tables; in the studies checked, an unresolved V gene covers under half of the shortfall, and the cause of the remainder is unknown. Across this sample there are roughly 32,000 clones, with roughly nine tenths seen only once. Clones ranked in the top ten supply about 3% of the sample. The material sequenced was blood, taken from a patient who underwent chemoradiotherapy. The source is a human donor with HPV-associated anogenital cancer.

The rearrangement links TRBV9 to TRBJ1-6; D not certain. This CDR3 is built from 14 residues. Trimming pared 0 bases from V and 6 bases from J, leaving 7 bases between. Germline lookup yields CDR1 SGDLS and CDR2 YYNGEE. CDR3 bases: TGTGCCAGCAGCGTAGCCCAGAGTAATTCACCCCTCCACTTT. Protein sequence: CASSVAQSNSPLHF.

This clone was seen just once. The CDR3 loop reads CASRGTGEINYGYTF. CDR3 DNA: TGTGCCAGCAGGGGGACAGGAGAAATTAACTATGGCTACACCTTC. The J gene is TRBJ1-2, the V gene TRBV6-6, with 8 bases aligning to TRBD1. With V trimmed by 6 bases and J by 1 base, 7 bases remained unmatched. This CDR3 is 15 amino acids long. From germline, CDR1 is MNHNY and CDR2 SVGAGI (reference sequence).

The genes are TRBV19 and TRBJ2-1; no clear D. Germline V gives CDR1 LNHDA, CDR2 SQIVND (reference sequence). Trimming removed 7 bases from V and 0 bases from J, with 16 bases in between. This CDR3 spans 16 amino acids. CDR3 DNA sequence: TGTGCCAGTACCCTCACCGGGCTAAGCTCCTACAATGAGCAGTTCTTC. It is translated as CASTLTGLSSYNEQFF.

The rearrangement links TRBV30 to TRBJ1-3; D gene unclear. CDR3 size: 14 residues. Looked up from germline, CDR1 is GTSNPN and CDR2 is SVGIG (reference sequence). V lost 0 bases, J lost 2 bases, and 8 bases lay in between. Here the CDR3 reads CAWSVLIAGNTIYF. CDR3 bases: TGTGCCTGGAGTGTACTGATAGCTGGAAACACCATATATTTT.

V usage is TRBV29-1 and J usage is TRBJ2-5; 11 positions match TRBD1. Germline V gives CDR1 SQVTM, CDR2 ANQGSEA. The CDR3 covers 14 residues. After removal of 2 bases from V and 5 bases from J, the junction contained 4 bases not matched to a gene. The CDR3 is CSVERTGGGETQYF. CDR3 coding DNA: TGCAGCGTTGAAAGGACAGGGGGCGGTGAGACCCAGTACTTC.

V usage is TRBV5-1 and J usage is TRBJ2-1; TRBD2 aligns across 11 bases. Losses at the gene ends were 4 bases for V and 8 bases for J; bases not matched to a gene: 8. This CDR3 spans 15 amino acids. Looked up from germline, CDR1 is SGHRS and CDR2 is YFSETQ. Here the CDR3 reads CASSTTSGSLYEQFF. The DNA for the CDR3 is TGCGCCAGCAGCACAACTAGCGGGAGTTTGTATGAGCAGTTCTTC.

The chain carries TRBV5-1 and TRBJ2-3; D is unresolved. CDR1 is SGHRS and CDR2 is YFSETQ in the germline V gene. Trimming took 2 bases from V and 2 from J, leaving 15 bases between them. The CDR3 totals 16 residues. CDR3 residues: CASSLRGAQNTDTQYF. For the CDR3, the DNA is TGCGCCAGCAGCTTACGCGGTGCTCAGAACACAGATACGCAGTATTTT.

The CDR3 region has the DNA TGTGCCAGCAGTTTCGGAGGGTACTCACCCCTCCACTTT. Amino acids: CASSFGGYSPLHF. V is TRBV6-5 and J is TRBJ1-6; D gene ambiguous. Trimming pared 4 bases from V and 10 bases from J, leaving 11 bases between. The CDR3 covers 13 residues. Germline assignment: CDR1 MNHEY and CDR2 SVGAGI.

The chain joins TRBV14 to TRBJ1-2; tentative D call: TRBD1 (6 bases). The length of the CDR3 is 14 residues. V lost 5 bases, J lost 8 bases, and 18 bases lay in between. Germline CDR1 reads SGHDN; CDR2 reads FVKESK. DNA for the CDR3: TGTGCCAGCAGCTCGACTCCGGGACAAGGAGGCTACACCTTC. As protein: CASSSTPGQGGYTF.

The chain combines TRBV19 with TRBJ1-5, with TRBD1 as a possible D gene (6 bases). This CDR3 spans 16 amino acids. Germline-derived CDR1 and CDR2 are LNHDA and SQIVND (reference sequence). Trimming removed 6 bases at V and 3 bases at J, with 18 bases between. The CDR3, as DNA: TGTGCCAGTAGAGAGAGGGGGGCAGGGGACAATCAGCCCCAGCATTTT. Translation gives CASRERGAGDNQPQHF.

The chain joins TRBV25-1 to TRBJ1-2; D call uncertain. V gave up 8 bases and J gave up 4 bases, with 20 bases separating them. Germline lookup yields CDR1 MGHDK and CDR2 SYGVNS. The CDR3 is 15 residues long. CDR3 sequence (DNA): TGTGCCAGCCATGCCTCCACAGTATCGGGCTATGGCTACACCTTC. Protein: CASHASTVSGYGYTF.

The V call is TRBV6-5, the J call TRBJ2-5; D remains ambiguous. The germline V and J ends were trimmed by 6 bases and 4 bases, with 9 bases remaining between them. Germline CDR1 reads MNHEY; CDR2 reads SVGAGI. The CDR3 extends over 12 amino acids. CDR3 protein: CASSPGRETQYF. CDR3 bases: TGTGCCAGCAGCCCGGGTCGAGAGACCCAGTACTTC.

The chain has TRBV5-8 and TRBJ2-1; no definite D call. The CDR3 runs 15 residues. The germline gives CDR1 SGHTS, CDR2 YDEGEE. The V end was cut by 0 bases, the J end by 0 bases, with 7 bases between. The DNA for the CDR3 is TGTGCCAGCAGCTTGGGGCTCAGCTCCTACAATGAGCAGTTCTTC. Protein sequence: CASSLGLSSYNEQFF.